The following is a T cell receptor beta chain sequence with its context. The entry originates in a study of T cell changes during pregnancy in multiple sclerosis. Data came from immunoSEQ multiplex PCR; TCRdb stores just in-frame clones and leaves some out. This sample yields 91,000 or so clones, of which approximately 92% are seen a single time; about 2% belongs to the top ten. The receptor was derived from a female donor with multiple sclerosis, enrolled in a pregnancy study. The specimen comprised peripheral blood, sampled after pregnancy.

As DNA, the CDR3 is TGTGCCAGCAGCTTAATCAGCGGGGGGGCCGAGCAGTTCTTC. Translation gives CASSLISGGAEQFF. The genes are TRBV11-3 and TRBJ2-1, with 10 bases lining up with TRBD2. The germline V gene encodes CDR1 SGHNT and CDR2 YENEEA. This CDR3 has 14 residues. Germline trimming cut 2 bases from V and 10 bases from J; bases unmatched to any gene: 5.